Each of the 15 T cell receptor beta chains below was sequenced from the same sample in a study of vaccination and CD4 T cells after COVID-19. As for treatment: roughly nine-day PBMC culture with coronavirus spike peptide pools or control peptides (ViraFEST assay). CD4+ T cells that had been cultured provided DNA sequenced with the Oncomine TCR Beta short-read assay. Via MiXCR, TCRdb re-called the PCR reads, giving one row per CDR3 protein. The sample records about 12,000 distinct CDR3 sequences, approximately 53% being singletons. What these receptors recognize is not known. The specimen sequenced was CD4+ T cells from blood, cultured in vitro. Receptors were obtained from a human donor who had recovered from COVID-19.

V usage is TRBV6-4 and J usage is TRBJ2-3; 10 bases are shared with TRBD2. The CDR3 contains 15 residues. CDR1 and CDR2 (germline): MRHNA, SNTAGT. Losses at the gene ends were 3 bases for V and 1 base for J; bases not matched to a gene: 1. As DNA, the CDR3 is TGTGCCAGCAGTGAAGGGACTAGCGGCACAGATACGCAGTATTTT. It encodes CASSEGTSGTDTQYF.

This rearrangement joins TRBV20-1 to TRBJ1-2; D gene unclear. The germline V gene has CDR1 DFQATT and CDR2 SNEGSKA (reference sequence). The CDR3 length is 13 residues. Between the trimmed V and J ends, which lost 0 bases and 1 base, there was a span of 6 bases. In DNA, the CDR3 is TGCAGTGCTAGAGATGGCAGTAACTATGGCTACACCTTC. Encoded protein: CSARDGSNYGYTF.

This chain connects TRBV28 to TRBJ2-7; D gene ambiguous. This CDR3 has 14 residues. CDR1 is MDHEN, CDR2 SYDVKM, per germline. V was trimmed by 8 bases and J by 3 bases, leaving 17 bases between them. CDR3 region: CASATVSPGYEQYF. CDR3 in DNA: TGTGCCAGCGCGACTGTCTCACCGGGCTACGAGCAGTACTTC.

The chain carries TRBV19 and TRBJ2-5; TRBD1 matches 8 bases. The germline CDR1 and CDR2 sequences are LNHDA and SQIVND (reference sequence). V was pared by 3 bases and J by 5 bases, with 8 bases of the junction left unmatched. CDR3 length equals 15 residues. CDR3 coding DNA: TGTGCCAGTAGTATTTACCAGGGGGCAGGGGAGACCCAGTACTTC. Translated, it gives CASSIYQGAGETQYF.

The rearrangement links TRBV12-3 or TRBV12-4 to TRBJ2-5; D not resolved. CDR3 length equals 13 residues. Trimming left V 1 base short and J 1 base short, with 4 bases between. The CDR3 protein is CASSLVPQETQYF. CDR3 sequence (DNA): TGTGCCAGCAGTTTAGTCCCCCAAGAGACCCAGTACTTC.

The rearrangement joins TRBV19 to TRBJ1-1; D gene uncertain. The germline V gene has CDR1 LNHDA and CDR2 SQIVND (reference sequence). The CDR3 runs to 16 residues. V shed 6 bases and J shed 1 base, with 18 bases lying between them. As DNA, the CDR3 is TGTGCCAGTAGACTAGTCCCCGGGCAGACGAACACTGAAGCTTTCTTT. As protein: CASRLVPGQTNTEAFF.

The CDR3 loop reads CSVEGQGFYGYTF. Here the CDR3 DNA reads TGCAGCGTTGAGGGACAGGGGTTCTATGGCTACACCTTC. The chain uses TRBV29-1 and TRBJ1-2; 10 nucleotides agree with TRBD1. The germline gives CDR1 SQVTM, CDR2 ANQGSEA. There are 13 residues in the CDR3. Trimming cost V 3 bases and J 4 bases; bases outside gene matches: 2. Full variable domain (outside the CDR3, taken from reference TRBV29-1 and TRBJ1-2): SAVISQKPSRDICQRGTSLTIQCQVDSQVTMMFWYRQQPGQSLTLIATANQGSEATYESGFVIDKFPISRPNLTFSTLTVSNMSPEDSSIYLCSVEGQGFYGYTFGSGTRLTVV.

The chain uses TRBV19 and TRBJ1-2; possibly TRBD1 for D (6 bases). Trimming took 6 bases from V and 1 from J, leaving 18 bases between them. In germline, CDR1 is LNHDA, CDR2 SQIVND (reference sequence). The CDR3 has 16 residues. The CDR3 DNA follows: TGTGCCAGTAGCGGGGGCCGGGGAGCCTATAACTATGGCTACACCTTC. This translates into CASSGGRGAYNYGYTF.

Only a few counts were recorded for this clonotype. The chain is built from TRBV20-1 and TRBJ1-2; 8 bases agree with TRBD1. Per the germline V gene, CDR1 is DFQATT and CDR2 is SNEGSKA (reference sequence). V shed 1 base and J 4 bases; nucleotides not matched to a gene: 8. The CDR3 length is 15 residues. CDR3 bases: TGCAGTGCTAGAGCCCAGGGGGCTGGTGGCTATGGCTACACCTTC. It translates to CSARAQGAGGYGYTF.

This clonotype was observed a handful of times. The rearrangement links TRBV6-1 to TRBJ2-5, with D perhaps matching TRBD2 (7 bases). The CDR3 has 16 residues. Germline lookup yields CDR1 MNHNS and CDR2 SASEGT. V gave up 0 bases and J gave up 0 bases, with 11 bases separating them. CDR3 loop: CASSEAFGGHQETQYF. The CDR3, as DNA: TGTGCCAGCAGTGAAGCCTTCGGGGGGCACCAAGAGACCCAGTACTTC.

This clonotype was observed a single time. V is TRBV29-1 and J is TRBJ2-3; 8 bases align to TRBD2. This CDR3 contains 16 residues. Unmatched junction bases numbered 11, after V lost 6 bases and J lost 0 bases. Germline assignment: CDR1 SQVTM and CDR2 ANQGSEA. CDR3 coding DNA: TGCAGCGTCCCGGGGGGCGGGGGGACTAGCACAGATACGCAGTATTTT. Translating gives CSVPGGGGTSTDTQYF.

This rearrangement joins TRBV7-3 to TRBJ2-1; 9 bases map to TRBD2. Germline V CDR1 and CDR2: SGHTA, FQGTGA. V dropped 5 bases and J dropped 6; count of bases not matched to a gene: 8. This CDR3 contains 15 residues. DNA for the CDR3: TGTGCCAGCAGCCTGGCAGCGGGAGGTTCCAATGAGCAGTTCTTC. As protein: CASSLAAGGSNEQFF.

The chain carries TRBV4-3 and TRBJ2-3; TRBD1 aligns across 7 bases. Looked up from germline, CDR1 is LGHNA and CDR2 is YSLEER. The CDR3 runs 18 residues. V lost 0 bases, J lost 1 base, and 10 bases stayed unmatched. The CDR3 region has the DNA TGCGCCAGCAGCCAAGATCCAACAGGGGCGATGGGCACAGATACGCAGTATTTT. It translates to CASSQDPTGAMGTDTQYF.

The V call is TRBV6-1, the J call TRBJ1-1; tentative D call: TRBD1 (5 bases). The V end lost 6 bases, the J end lost 1 base, and 9 bases lay between the germline ends. The length of the CDR3 is 13 residues. Germline V gives CDR1 MNHNS, CDR2 SASEGT. In DNA, the CDR3 is TGTGCCAGCAGCGCGGACAAGAACACTGAAGCTTTCTTT. This gives the protein CASSADKNTEAFF.

V usage is TRBV6-1 and J usage is TRBJ1-6; 8 bases match TRBD1. Germline V gives CDR1 MNHNS, CDR2 SASEGT. J lost 7 bases, V lost 0 bases, and 2 bases had no gene match. The CDR3 has 15 residues. CDR3 in amino acids: CASSEARQGNSPLHF. The CDR3 nucleotides read TGTGCCAGCAGTGAAGCTCGACAGGGGAATTCACCCCTCCACTTT.